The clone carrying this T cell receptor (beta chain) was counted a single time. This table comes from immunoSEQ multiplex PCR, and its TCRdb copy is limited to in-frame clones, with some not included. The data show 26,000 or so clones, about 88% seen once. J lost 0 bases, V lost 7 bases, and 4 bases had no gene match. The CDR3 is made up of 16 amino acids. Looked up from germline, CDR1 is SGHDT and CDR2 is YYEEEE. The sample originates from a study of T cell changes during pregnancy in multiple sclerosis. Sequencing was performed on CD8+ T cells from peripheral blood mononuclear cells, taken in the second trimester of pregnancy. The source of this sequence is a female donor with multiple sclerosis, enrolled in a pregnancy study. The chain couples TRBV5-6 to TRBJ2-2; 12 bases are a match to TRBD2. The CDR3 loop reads CASLLAGGPNTGELFF. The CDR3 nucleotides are TGTGCCAGCCTTCTAGCGGGAGGGCCGAACACCGGGGAGCTGTTTTTT. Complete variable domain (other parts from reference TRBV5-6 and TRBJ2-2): DAGVTQSPTHLIKTRGQQVTLRCSPKSGHDTVSWYQQALGQGPQFIFQYYEEEERQRGNFPDRFSGHQFPNYSSELNVNALLLGDSALYLCASLLAGGPNTGELFFGEGSRLTVL.